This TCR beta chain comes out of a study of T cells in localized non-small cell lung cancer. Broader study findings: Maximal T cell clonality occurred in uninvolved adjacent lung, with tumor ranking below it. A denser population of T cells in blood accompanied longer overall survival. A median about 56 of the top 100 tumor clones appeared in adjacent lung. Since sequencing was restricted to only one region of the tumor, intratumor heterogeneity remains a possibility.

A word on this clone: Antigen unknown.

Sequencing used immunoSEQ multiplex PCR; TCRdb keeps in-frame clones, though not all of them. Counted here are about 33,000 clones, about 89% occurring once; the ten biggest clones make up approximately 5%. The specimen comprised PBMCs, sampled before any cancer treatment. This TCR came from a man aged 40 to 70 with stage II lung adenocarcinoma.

CDR3 region: CASTQTSASTDTQYF. Written as DNA, the CDR3 is TGTGCCAGCACCCAGACTAGCGCCAGCACAGATACGCAGTATTTT. V gene TRBV5-5 combines with J gene TRBJ2-3; 8 bases agree with TRBD2. V shed 6 bases, J shed 0 bases, and the junction held 6 bases outside the gene matches. From germline, CDR1 is SGHKS and CDR2 YYEKEE (reference sequence). The CDR3 length is 15 residues. Complete variable domain (other parts from reference TRBV5-5 and TRBJ2-3): DAGVTQSPTHLIKTRGQQVTLRCSPISGHKSVSWYQQVLGQGPQFIFQYYEKEERGRGNFPDRFSARQFPNYSSELNVNALLLGDSALYLCASTQTSASTDTQYFGPGTRLTVL.